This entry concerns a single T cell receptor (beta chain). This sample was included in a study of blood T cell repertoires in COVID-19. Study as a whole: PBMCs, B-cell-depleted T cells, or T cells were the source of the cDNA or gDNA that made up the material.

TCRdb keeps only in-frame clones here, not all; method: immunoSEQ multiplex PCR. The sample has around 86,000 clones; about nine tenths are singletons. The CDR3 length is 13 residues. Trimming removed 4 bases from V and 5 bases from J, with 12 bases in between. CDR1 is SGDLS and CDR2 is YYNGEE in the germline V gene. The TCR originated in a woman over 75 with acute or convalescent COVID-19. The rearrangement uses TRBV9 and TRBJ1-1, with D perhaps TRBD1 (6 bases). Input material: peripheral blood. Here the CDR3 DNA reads TGTGCCAGCAGCAGGACAGTCCGAACTGAAGCTTTCTTT. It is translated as CASSRTVRTEAFF.